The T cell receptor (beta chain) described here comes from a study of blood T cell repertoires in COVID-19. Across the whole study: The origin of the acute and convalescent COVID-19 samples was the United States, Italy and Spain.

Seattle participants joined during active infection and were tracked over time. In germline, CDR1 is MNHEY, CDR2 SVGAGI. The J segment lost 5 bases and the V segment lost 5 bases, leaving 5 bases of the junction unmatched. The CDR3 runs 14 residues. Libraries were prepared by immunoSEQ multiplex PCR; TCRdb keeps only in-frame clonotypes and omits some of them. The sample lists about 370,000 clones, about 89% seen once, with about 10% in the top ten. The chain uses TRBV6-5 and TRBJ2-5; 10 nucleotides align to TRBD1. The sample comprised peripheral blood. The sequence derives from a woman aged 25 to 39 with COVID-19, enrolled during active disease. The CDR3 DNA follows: TGTGCCAGCAGTAGGACAGGGGGAAGTGAGACCCAGTACTTC. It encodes CASSRTGGSETQYF.